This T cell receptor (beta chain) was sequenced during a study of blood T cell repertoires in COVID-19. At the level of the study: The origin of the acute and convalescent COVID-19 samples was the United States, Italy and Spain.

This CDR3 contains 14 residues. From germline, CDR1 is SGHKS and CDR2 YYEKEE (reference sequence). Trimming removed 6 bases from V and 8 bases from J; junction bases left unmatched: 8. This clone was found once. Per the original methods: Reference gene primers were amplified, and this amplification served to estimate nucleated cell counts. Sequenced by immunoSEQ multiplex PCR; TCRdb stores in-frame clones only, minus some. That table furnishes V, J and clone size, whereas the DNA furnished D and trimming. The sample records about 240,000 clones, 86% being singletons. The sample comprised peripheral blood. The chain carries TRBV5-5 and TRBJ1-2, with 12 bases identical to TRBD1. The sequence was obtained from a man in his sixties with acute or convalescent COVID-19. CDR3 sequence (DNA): TGTGCCAGCACCCTGGGACAGGGGGCGGAAGGCTACACCTTC. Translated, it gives CASTLGQGAEGYTF.